The clone carrying this T cell receptor (beta chain) has only a few counts. Germline lookup yields CDR1 GTSNPN and CDR2 SVGIG (reference sequence). The V gene end was trimmed by 5 bases and the J gene end by 7 bases; junction bases not matched to a gene: 14. The CDR3 sequence is 15 residues long. The data derive from a study of blood T cell repertoires in COVID-19. Study in general: Material from acute and convalescent COVID-19 was sourced from the United States, Italy and Spain. The cDNA or gDNA used as material had been derived from T cells, B-cell-depleted T cells, or PBMCs.

In the original processing: Quantification of nucleated cells was approximated via reference gene primer amplification. TCRdb's copy holds only in-frame clones and misses some; the assay was immunoSEQ multiplex PCR. V, J and clone size are those of that table, while D and trimming were read from the DNA. This table holds approximately 94,000 clones, approximately 80% found once. The sequencing input was peripheral blood. The chain has TRBV30 and TRBJ2-1, with TRBD1 identical over 7 bases. The TCR originated in a middle-aged man with active or convalescent COVID-19. The DNA for the CDR3 is TGTGCCTGGGGAGTGCCCCGGGACAGCAAAAATGAGCAGTTCTTC. Its protein product is CAWGVPRDSKNEQFF.